These T cell receptor beta chains were read from a single sample in a study of shared clonotypes between healthy human individuals. Sequencing used immunoSEQ multiplex PCR; TCRdb keeps in-frame clones, though not all of them. This table holds about 1.1 million clones, roughly 80% found once. Sequencing was performed on memory CD4+ T cells from PBMCs. These receptors originate from a man younger than 35 in good health. Some clones in this sample may be carry-over from other donors' samples. Both conserved end residues are part of each CDR3. The D gene is left open where the match is weak. Rows may omit the clone size; those that give it use once, few, many or a size class.

J	size	V	D	CDR3	DNA
TRBJ2-3	few	TRBV11-2	.	CASSLSERSFTDTQYF	TGTGCCAGCAGCTTGTCGGAGCGGAGCTTCACAGATACGCAGTATTTT
TRBJ1-2	.	TRBV7-8	TRBD1	CASSLRPGTGNYGYTF	TGTGCCAGCAGCTTAAGGCCGGGGACAGGGAATTATGGCTACACCTTC
TRBJ1-3	.	TRBV28	.	CATVKDPSGNTIYF	TGTGCCACTGTAAAGGACCCCTCTGGAAACACCATATATTTT
TRBJ2-1	.	TRBV4-2	TRBD2	CASSQDLGSGSNEQFF	TGTGCCAGCAGCCAAGATTTGGGGAGCGGGAGTAATGAGCAGTTCTTC
TRBJ2-5	.	TRBV10-1	TRBD2	CASSGGSGGRETQYF	TGCGCCAGCAGTGGAGGTAGCGGGGGACGGGAGACCCAGTACTTC
TRBJ2-7	.	TRBV5-6	TRBD1	CASSQRGHSYEQYF	TGTGCCAGCAGCCAGAGGGGGCACTCCTACGAGCAGTACTTC
TRBJ2-7	.	TRBV10-3	.	CAISQDSYEQYF	TGTGCCATCAGCCAGGACAGCTACGAGCAGTACTTC
TRBJ1-3	.	TRBV5-1	.	CASSSGVAGAGNTIYF	TGCGCCAGCAGCTCGGGGGTTGCGGGAGCTGGAAACACCATATATTTT
TRBJ2-7	.	TRBV5-6	TRBD1	CASGTGTDAYEQYF	TGTGCCAGCGGCACCGGGACAGACGCCTACGAGCAGTACTTC
TRBJ2-1	.	TRBV5-1	TRBD2	CASSLREAYNEQFF	TGCGCCAGCAGCTTGCGGGAGGCCTACAATGAGCAGTTCTTC
TRBJ1-5	.	TRBV7-9	.	CASTGGGQPQHF	TGTGCCAGCACCGGTGGGGGACAGCCCCAGCATTTT
TRBJ2-5	.	TRBV7-2	.	CASSRLGVQETQYF	TGTGCCAGCAGCCGCTTAGGGGTACAAGAGACCCAGTACTTC